Listed below are T cell receptor beta chains from one sample, sequenced in a study of tumor-infiltrating lymphocytes in primary liver carcinoma. Via MiXCR, TCRdb re-called the multiplex PCR reads, giving one row per CDR3 protein. The repertoire has roughly 120,000 distinct CDR3 sequences, around 62% of them found once; the top ten carry about a tenth. Sequencing was done on a sample of liver tumor tissue from sampling region 1. The source is a woman aged 55-75 years with primary liver carcinoma and hepatitis B virus infection. Both conserved end residues are part of each CDR3. The order of the fields is V gene, D gene, J gene, clone size, CDR3 DNA, CDR3 protein. D genes are given only for firm matches. Size values are once, few and many counts, or a class for expanded clones, and some rows have none.

TRBV4-1	NA	TRBJ1-1	many	TGCGCCAGCAGCCAGACAGTGAACACTGAAGCTTTCTTT	CASSQTVNTEAFF
TRBV28	NA	TRBJ2-7	NA	TGTGCCAGCAGTTTCCATCTAGCCACGTTATCCTACGAGCAGTACTTC	CASSFHLATLSYEQYF
TRBV30	TRBD1	TRBJ1-5	few	TGTGCCTGGAGTACCGGGACAGCGAGCAATCAGCCCCAGCATTTT	CAWSTGTASNQPQHF
TRBV11-3	TRBD2	TRBJ2-3	NA	TGTGCCGGCAGCTTAAGGCGAGCGGGAGGTCTTACGCAGTATTTT	CAGSLRRAGGLTQYF
TRBV11-2	NA	TRBJ2-7	NA	TGTGCCAGCAGCCCCTCGGACGGGGTCTACGAGCGGTACTTC	CASSPSDGVYERYF
TRBV29-1	NA	TRBJ2-1	NA	TGCAGCGTTGCAGAACCACCACGGAATGAACAGTTCTTC	CSVAEPPRNEQFF
TRBV11-2	NA	TRBJ2-1	NA	TGTGCCTGCAACAAAACCGGTACGGGGTACAATGAGCAGTTCTTC	CACNKTGTGYNEQFF
TRBV20-1	TRBD2	TRBJ2-1	NA	TGCAGTGCTAGAGACCCGAGGGGACTACCCTCCTACAATGAGCGGTTCTTC	CSARDPRGLPSYNERFF
TRBV19	NA	TRBJ1-4	NA	TGTACCAGTAGGCACCTCGCAACTAATGAAAAACTGTTTTTT	CTSRHLATNEKLFF
TRBV5-3	NA	TRBJ1-5	NA	TGTGCCAGAAGCTACGACCCCAATCAGCCCCTGCATTTT	CARSYDPNQPLHF
TRBV29-1	NA	TRBJ2-7	NA	TGCAGCGTTGTAACCCGGACCGCCCCCTACGAGCAGTATTTC	CSVVTRTAPYEQYF
TRBV28	NA	TRBJ2-2	many	TGTGCCAGCAGCAGAGGGGGGGGGACCGGGGAGCTGTTTTTT	CASSRGGGTGELFF
TRBV2	NA	TRBJ2-2	once	TGTGCCAGCAGCCCGGGAGATAACACCGGGGAGCTGTTTTTT	CASSPGDNTGELFF
TRBV5-1	TRBD1	TRBJ2-1	few	TGCGCCAGTCAGGGACAGGGGGCGCCGAACCCCTACAATGAGCAGTTCTTC	CASQGQGAPNPYNEQFF
TRBV5-4	TRBD1	TRBJ1-1	NA	TGTGCCAGCAGCTATGACGGGACAGGGAACACTGAAGCTTTCTTT	CASSYDGTGNTEAFF
TRBV12-3/TRBV12-4	TRBD2	TRBJ2-1	NA	TGTGCCAGAACCCGAGCCCGGGGGGACTACAATGAGCAGCTCTTC	CARTRARGDYNEQLF
TRBV7-3	TRBD2	TRBJ2-1	NA	TGTGCCAGCAGCCCACGTGCTAGCGGGAGGGTGGATGAGCAGTTCTTC	CASSPRASGRVDEQFF
TRBV6-6	NA	TRBJ2-4	many	TGTGCCAGCAGTTACGATTGGGGGTCGGAAGCCAAAAACATTCAGTACTTC	CASSYDWGSEAKNIQYF
TRBV11-2	TRBD1	TRBJ1-5	NA	TGTGCCACCAGCTTGGGACAGGGTGGGGATCCCCAGCATTTT	CATSLGQGGDPQHF
TRBV28	TRBD2	TRBJ2-7	NA	TGTGCCAGCAGTTTCCCTCGGCGGGGGGCTGGTTACGAGCAGTACTTC	CASSFPRRGAGYEQYF
TRBV30	NA	TRBJ1-2	NA	TGTGCCTGGAGAGTAGGGACGGTTGTCTACACCTTC	CAWRVGTVVYTF
TRBV4-2	NA	TRBJ1-5	few	TGTGCCAGCAGCCAAGAAGGGAGGGACCGGCAGCCCCAGCATTTT	CASSQEGRDRQPQHF
TRBV10-1	NA	TRBJ2-7	many	TGCGCCAGCAGTCGGGGGGCCATGGTCGAGCAGTACTTC	CASSRGAMVEQYF
TRBV28	TRBD2	TRBJ2-1	few	TGTGGGACGGGACTAGCGGGAGTGGATGAGCAGTTCTTC	CGTGLAGVDEQFF
TRBV5-4	TRBD1	TRBJ2-3	NA	TGTGCCAGCAGCCTCCCGACAGGGGGCTACATGGATACTCAGTATTTT	CASSLPTGGYMDTQYF
TRBV6-1	NA	TRBJ2-7	NA	TGTGCCAGCAGTGAAGATCCAGGGAAGGTCTACGAGCAGTACTTC	CASSEDPGKVYEQYF
TRBV18	NA	TRBJ2-7	few	TGTGCCAGCTCACCCGTGGAACAATTCGAGCAGTACTTC	CASSPVEQFEQYF
TRBV5-1	TRBD2	TRBJ2-7	few	TGCGCCAGCAGCGAGGGACTAGCGGGTCCAGCGGGCGGGCAGTACTTC	CASSEGLAGPAGGQYF
TRBV11-1	NA	TRBJ1-1	NA	TGTGCCAGCAGCTTTTTTGGGGCAGTGAACACTGGCGCTTTCTTT	CASSFFGAVNTGAFF
TRBV29-1	NA	TRBJ2-7	once	TGTAGCGTTGAAGTAGGGCGGGGCCCGCGCGAGCAGTACTTC	CSVEVGRGPREQYF
TRBV12-3/TRBV12-4	TRBD2	TRBJ2-3	many	TGTGCCAGCAGTAATCAGCGGGAGGGAGATACGCAGTATTTT	CASSNQREGDTQYF
TRBV12-3/TRBV12-4	NA	TRBJ1-1	NA	TGTGGCAGCAGTTTAGTTCTTGGGACCAACACTGAAGCTTGCTTT	CGSSLVLGTNTEACF
TRBV28	NA	TRBJ1-3	NA	TGTGCCAGCAGTATCCGGGCTTCGAGACGGGGAAACACCATATATTTT	CASSIRASRRGNTIYF
TRBV11-2	NA	TRBJ2-4	once	TGTGCCAGCAGTTCCGGGCGGAGGGGGGGCGACATTCAGTACTTC	CASSSGRRGGDIQYF
TRBV20-1	NA	TRBJ1-5	NA	TGCAGTGCCCCCTTCGGGTCGGGTCTCAATCAGCCCCAGCATTTT	CSAPFGSGLNQPQHF
TRBV6-5	NA	TRBJ1-6	NA	TGTACCAGCAGTTACTCAGGCAGGGGTGGATCACCCCCCCACTTT	CTSSYSGRGGSPPHF
TRBV11-2	NA	TRBJ2-3	NA	TGTGCCAGCAGCTTTGTCGGGGCAGGTCTAAGCACAGATAGGCAGTATTTT	CASSFVGAGLSTDRQYF
TRBV28	NA	TRBJ2-7	NA	TGTGCCAGCTGCCTCTTGGAAGAAGTGCAGTACTTC	CASCLLEEVQYF
TRBV28	NA	TRBJ2-5	NA	TGTGCCAGCAGCTGGGACTCCGCCAGGGAGACCCAGTACTTC	CASSWDSARETQYF
TRBV25-1	TRBD2	TRBJ2-1	NA	TGTGCCAGCAGTGCGGGGACTAGAAGGGGTGGGCAGTTCTTC	CASSAGTRRGGQFF
TRBV6-1	NA	TRBJ1-1	many	TGTGCCAGCAGACGCCTAGACAGAGGGAACACTGAAGCTTTCTTT	CASRRLDRGNTEAFF
TRBV4-1	TRBD2	TRBJ2-1	many	TGCGCCAGCAGCCAAGAAGTACGCCGTAGCGGGAGGGACCCACGGGCTCCCGAGCAGTTCTTC	CASSQEVRRSGRDPRAPEQFF
TRBV6-5	NA	TRBJ1-5	many	TGTGCCAGCAGTAAAAACGACAGATTCAATCAGCCCCAGCATTTT	CASSKNDRFNQPQHF
TRBV11-2	NA	TRBJ2-1	medium-sized	TGTGCCAGCAGCTTAGATGGTAGCTCCTACAATGAGCAGTTCTTC	CASSLDGSSYNEQFF
TRBV5-1	TRBD2	TRBJ2-7	NA	TGCGCCAGCAGCATCAGCCACGTTAGCGGGAGGACCTACTACGAGCAGTACTTC	CASSISHVSGRTYYEQYF
TRBV28	NA	TRBJ1-3	NA	TGTGCCAGCAGACCCGCCCTGGCCCGCTCTGGAAGCACCATATATTTT	CASRPALARSGSTIYF
TRBV5-1	TRBD2	TRBJ2-7	NA	TGCGCCAGCAGCGTACAGCGGGGTCCCTACGAGCAGTACTTC	CASSVQRGPYEQYF
TRBV11-1	NA	TRBJ2-1	many	TGTGCCAGCAGCTTATTTAGGGGGGCTGGTTTCAATGAGCAGTTCTTC	CASSLFRGAGFNEQFF